This T cell receptor (beta chain) was recovered during a study of shared T cell receptors in the human thymus (dated by TCRdb to about 2021). Concerning the study at large: The study investigated the way shared, self-reactive T-cell receptor alpha chains are produced in the human thymus.

Of note for this clone: The target of this receptor is not known. Nothing much larger sits one base from this clone, and base qualities are not available.

Libraries were built with the immunoSEQ multiplex PCR assay. The source is immuneACCESS, and TCRdb retained only in-frame sequences with V and J called. Part of the clones is not carried over; for the studies checked, unresolved V genes explain less than half of this, and the remainder is unexplained. The sample table holds around 730,000 clones, of which approximately 83% were seen once. The ten largest clones capture around 0.01% of the sample. CDR1 is given as SGDLS and CDR2 as YYNGEE, both from the germline V gene. V loses 7 bases, J loses 6 bases, and the germline ends lie 19 bases apart. The CDR3 contains 14 residues, cysteine and phenylalanine counted. The DNA shown is the 42-base CDR3, in frame from base 1. The sample was also linked to a second study, of human thymus T cells. Drawing on the second study: Donors were immunologically healthy infants undergoing open corrective cardiac surgery for congenital heart defects in Finland. The thymus tissue came from surgical resects taken out during corrective cardiac surgery. Usage of V and J gene segments appeared to be biased in both the thymic and the peripheral blood repertoires. The related research found that thymic TCR repertoires overlapped highly between unrelated individuals. The study characterized TCR alpha and beta repertoires from fewer than 10 infant thymus samples and a few related peripheral blood samples. The cohort included a handful of male and a couple of female infants, with donor ages spanning 7 to 244 days. Thymocytes were released mechanically from tissue and stored at -70 °C as pellets of about 9.5-32 million cells. A QIAsymphony instrument was used to extract genomic DNA from the frozen cell pellets. The immunoSEQ multiplex PCR assay was used to amplify the TCRB and TCRAD loci from a standardized quantity of quality-controlled genomic DNA. The amplicons spanned the V(D)J region and were long enough to cover the CDR3 and allow V and J genes to be identified. Amplicon sequencing was performed on an Illumina platform through the commercial immunoSEQ service. Primer bias and sequencing errors were corrected using previously described methods, and TCRAD and TCRB definitions followed the IMGT database. Repertoires were analysed with immunoSEQ Analyzer 3.0 and VDJTools, covering basic statistics, V/J segment usage, diversity estimates, rarefaction and pairwise overlap. Diversity was estimated using the Chao1, ChaoE, Efron-Thisted, Shannon and inverse Simpson indices, and was also estimated on datasets down-sampled to the size of the smallest sample. Repertoire overlap was determined by strict matching of CDR3 nucleotide sequence, V gene and J gene, and Jaccard-based multidimensional scaling clustering was applied. On average, roughly 800,000 unique TCRB clonotypes were obtained from thymus samples, compared with 70,000 to 90,000 from blood samples.

The chain joins TRBV9 to TRBJ1-2; TRBD1 might be the D gene, on 6 matching bases. Source material: thymocytes. The sequence was collected from a girl under three years old with a congenital heart defect. Donor details come from another sample of the same person, matched by shared clones. The CDR3 in this case is CASGGRDREDGYTF. The DNA reads TGTGCCAGCGGGGGGCGGGACCGGGAGGATGGCTACACCTTC. Reference TRBV9 and TRBJ1-2 proteins supply the regions before and after the CDR3; the full variable domain is: DSGVTQTPKHLITATGQRVTLRCSPRSGDLSVYWYQQSLDQGLQFLIQYYNGEERAKGNILERFSAQQFPDLHSELNLSSLELGDSALYFCASGGRDREDGYTFGSGTRLTVV.